A single sample is the source of the 32 T cell receptor beta chains below, sequenced in a study of cytomegalovirus exposure and HLA in healthy donors. Amplification used 60 Vbeta primers and 13 Jbeta primers. Assay: immunoSEQ multiplex PCR; the TCRdb copy retains only in-frame clones and omits some. The sample consists of 150,000 to 200,000 clones, around 84% of them appearing once. The sample consisted of PBMCs. All receptors come from a woman aged 35 to 49 in good health and CMV-seronegative.

The chain couples TRBV4-1 to TRBJ1-6, with 9 nucleotides matching TRBD1. From germline, CDR1 is MGHRA and CDR2 YSYEKL. This CDR3 has 16 residues. V lost 2 bases, J lost 9 bases, and 8 bases stayed unmatched. The CDR3 coding sequence is TGCGCCAGCAGCCAACCCGGGACAGGGAGAGGTTCACCCCTCCACTTT. This translates into CASSQPGTGRGSPLHF.

The V gene is TRBV28, the J gene TRBJ1-2; no definite D call. Trimming pared 6 bases from V and 0 bases from J, leaving 11 bases between. Per the germline V gene, CDR1 is MDHEN and CDR2 is SYDVKM. The CDR3 covers 14 residues. CDR3 nucleotides: TGTGCCAGCAGAATTGGTAGTGCTAACTATGGCTACACCTTC. Protein: CASRIGSANYGYTF.

The rearrangement uses TRBV6-5 and TRBJ2-3; 7 bases align to TRBD1. The junction had 3 bases not matched to a gene; V was cut back by 5 bases and J by 1 base. Germline V gives CDR1 MNHEY, CDR2 SVGAGI. This CDR3 is 14 amino acids long. CDR3 in DNA: TGTGCCAGCAGTCCCGGGACAGGCACAGATACGCAGTATTTT. Protein: CASSPGTGTDTQYF.

In its sample, this clone was seen a few times. The V call is TRBV7-9, the J call TRBJ2-6, with a possible D match to TRBD1 (7 bases). The CDR3 spans 16 residues. Germline CDR1 is SEHNR and CDR2 is FQNEAQ (reference sequence). The V end was cut by 8 bases, the J end by 1 base, with 15 bases between. CDR3 nucleotides: TGTGCCAGCCGGCGGGGACAGTCTTCTGGGGCCAACGTCCTGACTTTC. Residues: CASRRGQSSGANVLTF.

V is TRBV5-1 and J is TRBJ2-3; 9 bases match TRBD2. Germline CDR1 SGHRS, CDR2 YFSETQ. With V trimmed by 5 bases and J by 6 bases, 10 bases remained unmatched. The CDR3 is made up of 15 amino acids. This CDR3 is CASRLIAGAQDTQYF. CDR3 coding DNA: TGCGCCAGCAGACTAATAGCGGGGGCCCAGGATACGCAGTATTTT.

This clone has just a few counts. The J gene is TRBJ1-1, the V gene TRBV7-9; tentative D call: TRBD1 (5 bases). Germline CDR1 is SEHNR and CDR2 is FQNEAQ (reference sequence). This CDR3 comprises 12 residues. The V end was cut by 5 bases, the J end by 9 bases, with 13 bases between. DNA of the CDR3: TGTGCCAGCAGCATCACAACAGGAAAAGCTTTCTTT. Translation: CASSITTGKAFF.

A single count supports this clone. This rearrangement joins TRBV12-5 to TRBJ2-5, with D possibly TRBD2 on 7 matching bases. CDR3 length equals 17 residues. CDR1 is LGHNT, CDR2 FRNRAP, per germline. Trimming shortened V by 1 base and J by 3 bases, and 18 bases separated the two germline ends. CDR3 sequence (DNA): TGTGCTAGTGGTTTGGAGGGGGGGCCTCAGACGGAAGAGACCCAGTACTTC. Its translation: CASGLEGGPQTEETQYF.

The chain is built from TRBV7-6 and TRBJ2-3; D ambiguous. This CDR3 comprises 15 residues. Germline loops: CDR1 SGHVS, CDR2 FNYEAQ. The V and J ends lost 3 bases and 1 base respectively, with 11 bases between them. The CDR3 sequence: CASSLSNGGTDTQYF. The CDR3 coding sequence is TGTGCCAGCAGCTTGTCAAACGGAGGCACAGATACGCAGTATTTT.

This clone has only a few counts. The CDR3: CASNPDRGTGELFF. The CDR3 nucleotides read TGTGCCAGCAATCCCGACAGGGGGACCGGGGAGCTGTTTTTT. The rearrangement links TRBV2 to TRBJ2-2, with 9 bases fitting TRBD1. J lost 5 bases, V lost 7 bases, and 5 bases had no gene match. This CDR3 is 14 amino acids long. From germline, CDR1 is SNHLY and CDR2 FYNNEI.

The genes are TRBV9 and TRBJ2-3; D not certain. This CDR3 is 13 amino acids long. Germline values: CDR1 SGDLS, CDR2 YYNGEE. The V end lost 3 bases, the J end lost 2 bases, and 7 bases lay between the germline ends. The CDR3 DNA reads TGTGCCAGCAGCGCCGACACCACAGATACGCAGTATTTT. This gives the protein CASSADTTDTQYF. The full variable domain, its missing parts supplied by reference TRBV9 and TRBJ2-3, is DSGVTQTPKHLITATGQRVTLRCSPRSGDLSVYWYQQSLDQGLQFLIQYYNGEERAKGNILERFSAQQFPDLHSELNLSSLELGDSALYFCASSADTTDTQYFGPGTRLTVL.

This chain connects TRBV28 to TRBJ1-1; D call uncertain. Deletions cut 2 bases from V and 0 bases from J, with 4 bases between. This CDR3 comprises 13 residues. Germline loops: CDR1 MDHEN, CDR2 SYDVKM. The CDR3 region has the DNA TGTGCCAGCAGTTTAGTAGTGAACACTGAAGCTTTCTTT. Translation: CASSLVVNTEAFF.

This clone was found a few times. The chain combines TRBV10-3 with TRBJ2-3; 7 nucleotides align to TRBD1. The V gene end was trimmed by 5 bases and the J gene end by 5 bases; junction bases not matched to a gene: 7. CDR3 length equals 14 residues. Germline V lookup: CDR1 ENHRY, CDR2 SYGVKD. CDR3 nucleotides: TGTGCCATCAGTTATCTGGGACAGTTAGATACGCAGTATTTT. Translated, it gives CAISYLGQLDTQYF.

CDR3 DNA: TGTGCCAGCAGTTTGATATACAGACAGGGGAAAAATGGCTACACCTTC. Protein sequence: CASSLIYRQGKNGYTF. This sequence joins TRBV27 and TRBJ1-2; TRBD1 aligns across 8 bases. The CDR3 extends over 16 amino acids. V gave up 3 bases and J gave up 6 bases; unmatched junction bases: 12. The germline CDR1 and CDR2 sequences are MNHEY and SMNVEV (reference sequence).

The chain recombines TRBV6-5 with TRBJ1-4, with TRBD1 matching 11 bases. The CDR3 is 16 residues long. CDR1 is MNHEY and CDR2 is SVGAGI in the germline V gene. Trimming removed 4 bases from V and 8 bases from J; junction bases left unmatched: 9. The CDR3 DNA sequence: TGTGCCAGCAGTTTCCGGGACAGGGGGGTGGGAGAAAAACTGTTTTTT. Translation gives CASSFRDRGVGEKLFF.

This rearrangement joins TRBV6-5 to TRBJ1-2; possibly TRBD1 for D (6 bases). V lost 6 bases to trimming and J lost 8 bases, with 16 bases between them. From germline, CDR1 is MNHEY and CDR2 SVGAGI. The CDR3 runs 13 residues. The CDR3 here is CASSPPGAGGYTF. Here the CDR3 DNA reads TGTGCCAGCAGCCCCCCAGGGGCTGGAGGCTACACCTTC.

The chain employs TRBV7-9 and TRBJ2-7; tentative D call: TRBD1 (5 bases). This CDR3 has 15 amino acids. The germline V gene encodes CDR1 SEHNR and CDR2 FQNEAQ (reference sequence). Trimming took off 5 bases at V and 3 bases at J, with 17 bases between the two ends. The DNA of the CDR3 is TGTGCCAGCAGCCCCTGGGGCCGATCGAGCTACGAGCAGTACTTC. It yields the protein CASSPWGRSSYEQYF.

The chain uses TRBV7-3 and TRBJ2-5; a possible D gene is TRBD2 (5 bases). V lost 0 bases and J lost 1, with 9 bases in between. Germline CDR1 and CDR2: SGHTA and FQGTGA. CDR3 length equals 15 residues. CDR3 protein: CASSLTRAVQETQYF. The CDR3 DNA sequence: TGTGCCAGCAGCTTAACGCGGGCAGTCCAAGAGACCCAGTACTTC.

This clone was observed a few times. The V call is TRBV10-3, the J call TRBJ2-5, with 13 bases lining up with TRBD2. Per germline, CDR1 ENHRY and CDR2 SYGVKD. After removal of 3 bases from V and 4 bases from J, the junction contained 5 bases not matched to a gene. This CDR3 is built from 16 residues. The CDR3 DNA is TGTGCCATCAGTGACTCCAGGACTAGCGGGGGAGAGACCCAGTACTTC. Amino acid sequence: CAISDSRTSGGETQYF.

The chain uses TRBV7-9 and TRBJ2-1; TRBD2 agrees at 12 bases. Germline V gene lookup returns CDR1 SEHNR and CDR2 FQNEAQ (reference sequence). V gave up 5 bases and J gave up 5 bases; unmatched junction bases: 4. This CDR3 is 15 amino acids long. The CDR3 DNA is TGTGCCAGCAGCCAGACTAGCGGGGGAAACAATGAGCAGTTCTTC. Translation: CASSQTSGGNNEQFF.

The chain is built from TRBV9 and TRBJ2-2, with TRBD2 identical over 8 bases. V lost 0 bases to trimming and J lost 0 bases; unmatched junction nucleotides: 13. The CDR3 runs 20 residues. The germline V gene has CDR1 SGDLS and CDR2 YYNGEE. In DNA, the CDR3 is TGTGCCAGCAGCGTAGGGCGGAGCGGGGGATCCATCCCGAACACCGGGGAGCTGTTTTTT. Encoded protein: CASSVGRSGGSIPNTGELFF.

This chain uses TRBV18 with TRBJ1-2; D might be TRBD1 (6 bases). This CDR3 is 15 amino acids long. Germline V gene data show CDR1 as KGHSH and CDR2 as LQKENI. Trimming took 0 bases from V and 1 from J, leaving 9 bases between them. DNA of the CDR3: TGTGCCAGCTCACCACCGATGGACAGTAACTATGGCTACACCTTC. Residues: CASSPPMDSNYGYTF. The entire variable domain, with the rest obtained from reference TRBV18 and TRBJ1-2, is as follows: NAGVMQNPRHLVRRRGQEARLRCSPMKGHSHVYWYRQLPEEGLKFMVYLQKENIIDESGMPKERFSAEFPKEGPSILRIQQVVRGDSAAYFCASSPPMDSNYGYTFGSGTRLTVV.

Worth noting for this clone: The junction differs from germline at one of its ends, possibly a read error. The chain links TRBV6-5 to TRBJ2-4, with a possible D match to TRBD2 (5 bases). Germline-derived CDR1 and CDR2 are MNHEY and SVGAGI. CDR3 length: 13 residues. This chain's CDR3 is CASSNSGENIQYF. CDR3 in DNA: TGTGCCAGCAGTAACTCCGGGGAAAACATTCAGTACTTC.

The rearrangement links TRBV4-1 to TRBJ2-7, with 7 bases that match TRBD1. Germline V gene lookup returns CDR1 MGHRA and CDR2 YSYEKL. The CDR3 extends over 15 amino acids. V was pared by 0 bases and J by 5 bases, with 7 bases of the junction left unmatched. The CDR3 protein is CASSQEDRANNEQYF. DNA of the CDR3: TGCGCCAGCAGCCAAGAAGACAGGGCCAACAACGAGCAGTACTTC.

This CDR3 is CASSGSAGRTEAFF. The CDR3 bases are TGTGCCAGCAGTGGGAGTGCAGGGAGGACTGAAGCTTTCTTT. J is TRBJ1-1 and V is TRBV2, with D tentatively TRBD1 (5 bases). Germline CDR1 reads SNHLY; CDR2 reads FYNNEI. This CDR3 has 14 amino acids. V dropped 4 bases and J dropped 5 bases, with 14 bases sitting between them.

The chain carries TRBV6-7 and TRBJ2-1; a possible D gene is TRBD2 (5 bases). TRBV6-7 is noted as an ORF with a role that remains uncertain. Trimming removed 0 bases at V and 5 bases at J, with 8 bases between. This CDR3 has 14 amino acids. CDR3 nucleotides: TGTGCCAGCAGTTACTCGTTCGGGAACAATGAGCAGTTCTTC. It specifies CASSYSFGNNEQFF.

This chain links TRBV27 with TRBJ2-4, with 8 bases that match TRBD1. J lost 2 bases, V lost 6 bases, and 27 bases had no gene match. The CDR3 is 22 amino acids. The germline V gene has CDR1 MNHEY and CDR2 SMNVEV (reference sequence). CDR3 amino acids: CASSPYLRTGWNGVKTKNIQYF. The CDR3 DNA sequence: TGTGCCAGCAGCCCATACCTTCGGACAGGGTGGAATGGGGTGAAAACCAAAAACATTCAGTACTTC.

This clone was recorded only once. The genes are TRBV7-9 and TRBJ1-1; 7 nucleotides agree with TRBD1. CDR1 and CDR2 from the germline V gene are SEHNR and FQNEAQ (reference sequence). The CDR3 totals 14 residues. V shed 3 bases and J 6 bases; nucleotides not matched to a gene: 7. The DNA of the CDR3 is TGTGCCAGCAGCTTGCACGGGACAGAATCTGAAGCTTTCTTT. It encodes CASSLHGTESEAFF.

This clone occurred a few times. The CDR3 protein is CASSLGQGRGTEAFF. As DNA, the CDR3 is TGTGCCAGCAGCTTAGGACAGGGAAGGGGCACTGAAGCTTTCTTT. This chain uses TRBV7-8 with TRBJ1-1, with TRBD1 identical over 7 bases. The CDR3 is made up of 15 amino acids. Germline values: CDR1 SGHVS, CDR2 FQNEAQ. J was trimmed by 4 bases and V by 1 base; bases with no gene match: 6.

This chain uses TRBV28 with TRBJ1-1; 7 bases match TRBD1. In germline, CDR1 is MDHEN, CDR2 SYDVKM. The junction had 5 bases not matched to a gene; V was cut back by 6 bases and J by 4 bases. The CDR3 extends over 13 amino acids. The CDR3 DNA reads as TGTGCCAGCAGCAATGACAGGGTCACTGAAGCTTTCTTT. This gives the protein CASSNDRVTEAFF.

The J gene is TRBJ2-3, the V gene TRBV5-4; 14 bases agree with TRBD2. The CDR3 has 16 residues. Trimming at V came to 4 bases and at J to 1 base, leaving 2 bases not matched to a gene. Germline V gene sequence: CDR1 SGHNT, CDR2 YYREEE (reference sequence). The CDR3 protein is CASSGGLAGGTDTQYF. As DNA, the CDR3 is TGTGCCAGCAGCGGGGGACTAGCGGGGGGCACAGATACGCAGTATTTT.

The rearrangement links TRBV18 to TRBJ2-7, with 12 positions matching TRBD1. V shed 5 bases and J 6 bases; nucleotides not matched to a gene: 8. This CDR3 contains 15 residues. Germline CDR1 KGHSH, CDR2 LQKENI. CDR3 residues: CASSVTGQGAGEQYF. CDR3 bases: TGTGCCAGCTCAGTAACGGGACAGGGGGCGGGCGAGCAGTACTTC.

This chain joins TRBV19 and TRBJ2-3; tentatively, D is TRBD2 (6 bases). This CDR3 is 16 amino acids long. Germline V gene lookup returns CDR1 LNHDA and CDR2 SQIVND (reference sequence). Trimming stripped 3 bases from V and 4 bases from J, with 17 bases between. In DNA form, the CDR3 reads TGTGCCAGTAGTATTGAGCGGTGGCGGGGTCCAGATACGCAGTATTTT. This gives the protein CASSIERWRGPDTQYF.